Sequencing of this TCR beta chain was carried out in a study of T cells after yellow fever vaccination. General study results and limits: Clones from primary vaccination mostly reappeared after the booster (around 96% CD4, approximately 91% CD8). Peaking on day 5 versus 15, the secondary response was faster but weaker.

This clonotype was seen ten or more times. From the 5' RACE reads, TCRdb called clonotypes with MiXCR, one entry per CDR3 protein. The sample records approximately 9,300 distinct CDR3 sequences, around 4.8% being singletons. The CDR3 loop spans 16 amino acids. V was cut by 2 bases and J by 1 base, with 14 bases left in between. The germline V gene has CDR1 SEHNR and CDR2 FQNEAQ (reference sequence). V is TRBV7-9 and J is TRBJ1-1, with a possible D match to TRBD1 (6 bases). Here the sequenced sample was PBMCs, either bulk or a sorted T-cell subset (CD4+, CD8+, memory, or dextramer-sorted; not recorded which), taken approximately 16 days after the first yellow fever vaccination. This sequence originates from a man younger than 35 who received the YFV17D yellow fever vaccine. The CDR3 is CASSLNWGARNTEAFF. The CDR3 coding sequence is TGTGCCAGCAGCTTAAATTGGGGGGCCAGGAACACTGAAGCTTTCTTT.